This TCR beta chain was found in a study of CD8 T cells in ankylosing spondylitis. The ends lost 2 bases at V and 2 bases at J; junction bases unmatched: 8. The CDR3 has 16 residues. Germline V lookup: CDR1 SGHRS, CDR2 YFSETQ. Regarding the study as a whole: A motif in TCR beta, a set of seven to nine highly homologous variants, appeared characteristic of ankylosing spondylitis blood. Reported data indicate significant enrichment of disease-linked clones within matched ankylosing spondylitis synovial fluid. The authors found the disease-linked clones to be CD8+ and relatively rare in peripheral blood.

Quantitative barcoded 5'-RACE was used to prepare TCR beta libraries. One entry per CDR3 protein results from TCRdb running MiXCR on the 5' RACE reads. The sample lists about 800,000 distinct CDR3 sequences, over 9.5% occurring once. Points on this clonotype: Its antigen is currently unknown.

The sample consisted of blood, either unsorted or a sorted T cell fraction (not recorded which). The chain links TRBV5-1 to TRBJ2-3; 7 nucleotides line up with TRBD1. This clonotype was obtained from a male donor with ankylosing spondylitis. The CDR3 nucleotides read TGCGCCAGCAGCTTAGGGACAGAGTATACCACAGATACGCAGTATTTT. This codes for CASSLGTEYTTDTQYF.